Below are 23 T cell receptor beta chains sequenced from a single sample in a study of cytomegalovirus exposure and HLA in healthy donors. A multiplex PCR was run with 60 Vbeta primers and 13 Jbeta primers. Only in-frame clones appear in the TCRdb table, and some are missing; sequencing was by immunoSEQ multiplex PCR. The sample records roughly 120,000 clones, 67% being singletons. The sequencing sample was made of PBMCs. These receptor sequences come from a man aged 18 to 29 in good health and CMV-seropositive.

This chain links TRBV5-6 with TRBJ2-5, with D perhaps TRBD1 (6 bases). The DNA end is a closer match to TRBJ2-7, so the J assignment may be wrong. This CDR3 comprises 13 residues. Germline values: CDR1 SGHDT, CDR2 YYEEEE. CDR3 in DNA: TGTGCCAGCAGCTTTGACAGGTTCAACGAGCAGTACTTC. The encoded protein is CASSFDRFNEQYF.

This clone was seen a few times. The chain has TRBV19 and TRBJ1-5; 7 bases fit TRBD1. V shed 6 bases and J 5 bases; nucleotides not matched to a gene: 13. Germline CDR1 is LNHDA and CDR2 is SQIVND (reference sequence). The CDR3 totals 16 residues. The CDR3 nucleotides are TGTGCCAGTAGCTTGGGGACAGTTTTAGTAGATCAGCCCCAGCATTTT. Translating it yields CASSLGTVLVDQPQHF.

This clone was picked up a small number of times. The gene calls are TRBV7-8 and TRBJ2-3, with D possibly TRBD2 on 5 matching bases. V gave up 9 bases and J gave up 4 bases, with 17 bases separating them. The CDR3 sequence is 14 residues long. Looked up from germline, CDR1 is SGHVS and CDR2 is FQNEAQ. CDR3 coding DNA: TGTGCCAGTACCGGGCCCCCGCGGGCAGATACGCAGTATTTT. Residues: CASTGPPRADTQYF.

This chain links TRBV11-2 with TRBJ2-3; D not certain. V was clipped by 5 bases and J by 4 bases, with 13 bases between them. The CDR3 is made up of 14 amino acids. CDR1 is SGHAT, CDR2 FQNNGV, per germline. As DNA, the CDR3 is TGTGCCAGCAGCCCGGCCCGAGGAGCAGATACGCAGTATTTT. It specifies CASSPARGADTQYF.

The J gene is TRBJ1-3, the V gene TRBV15; 8 nucleotides align to TRBD1. After removal of 0 bases from V and 7 bases from J, the junction contained 8 bases not matched to a gene. This CDR3 contains 16 residues. Germline CDR1 reads LNHNV; CDR2 reads YYDKDF (reference sequence). The CDR3 nucleotides are TGTGCCACCAGCAGAGATAGTACAGGGGGGCGTAACACCATATATTTT. Protein: CATSRDSTGGRNTIYF.

The chain is built from TRBV9 and TRBJ2-2, with 7 bases identical to TRBD1. CDR3 length: 15 residues. With 4 bases clipped from V and 1 base from J, the junction kept 4 bases outside the gene matches. Germline-derived CDR1 and CDR2 are SGDLS and YYNGEE. This chain's CDR3 is CASSPRTGNTGELFF. The CDR3, as DNA: TGTGCCAGCAGCCCTCGGACAGGGAACACCGGGGAGCTGTTTTTT.

As concerns this clone: The junction differs from germline at one of its ends, possibly a read error. This rearrangement joins TRBV11-3 to TRBJ2-7, with TRBD1 as a possible D gene (5 bases). CDR1 is SGHNT, CDR2 YENEEA, per germline. The CDR3 has 10 amino acids. The CDR3 DNA reads TGTGCCAGCAGCCTAAAGGGGAAGGCGTTC. The encoded protein is CASSLKGKAF.

This chain uses TRBV18 with TRBJ1-4; the D gene is possibly TRBD1 (5 bases). Germline V CDR1 and CDR2: KGHSH, LQKENI. The CDR3 contains 14 residues. V was shortened by 6 bases and J by 7 bases, with 15 bases between the two germline ends. CDR3 bases: TGTGCCAGCTCGGCGACGGGGGATGGTGAAAAACTGTTTTTT. It translates to CASSATGDGEKLFF.

This clone was recorded only once. The chain couples TRBV5-6 to TRBJ1-3, with D perhaps matching TRBD1 (6 bases). From germline, CDR1 is SGHDT and CDR2 YYEEEE. Trimming stripped 2 bases from V and 4 bases from J, with 19 bases between. The CDR3 runs to 17 residues. The CDR3 bases are TGTGCCAGCAGCTTCACTCTACAGGGCCGTGAGGGAAACACCATATATTTT. Translating gives CASSFTLQGREGNTIYF.

This chain links TRBV6-5 with TRBJ1-5; 10 bases are shared with TRBD1. Germline CDR1 and CDR2: MNHEY and SVGAGI. The CDR3 length is 15 residues. V lost 6 bases, J lost 3 bases, and 5 bases stayed unmatched. CDR3 amino acids: CASSSGQGNNQPQHF. CDR3 coding DNA: TGTGCCAGCAGCTCGGGACAGGGGAACAATCAGCCCCAGCATTTT.

The V and J genes are TRBV10-3 and TRBJ2-5; TRBD1 agrees at 11 bases. The V and J ends lost 6 bases and 10 bases, in that order; junction bases with no gene match: 4. This CDR3 spans 12 amino acids. Looked up from germline, CDR1 is ENHRY and CDR2 is SYGVKD. The CDR3 reads CAISGTGGGQYF. Here the CDR3 DNA reads TGTGCCATCAGCGGGACAGGGGGTGGCCAGTACTTC.

This chain joins TRBV7-3 and TRBJ2-6, with 16 bases matching TRBD2. After removal of 3 bases from V and 3 bases from J, the junction contained 5 bases not matched to a gene. This CDR3 has 19 amino acids. CDR1 SGHTA and CDR2 FQGTGA come from the germline V gene. CDR3 bases: TGTGCCAGCAGCTTCGGGACTAGCGGGGGGGCGAGTGGGGCCAACGTCCTGACTTTC. Translating gives CASSFGTSGGASGANVLTF.

The CDR3 loop reads CASSLRTGGTGNTIYF. In nucleotides, the CDR3 is TGCGCCAGCAGCCTTCGAACGGGAGGGACCGGAAACACCATATATTTT. The rearrangement uses TRBV4-1 and TRBJ1-3, with D possibly TRBD1 on 5 matching bases. V shed 4 bases and J shed 4 bases, with 17 bases lying between them. Germline CDR1 MGHRA, CDR2 YSYEKL. The CDR3 is 16 amino acids.

There are a few counts of this clone. The chain employs TRBV6-5 and TRBJ2-2; possibly TRBD2 for D (5 bases). The CDR3 has 14 amino acids. Germline CDR1 MNHEY, CDR2 SVGAGI. Trimming stripped 7 bases from V and 3 bases from J, with 12 bases between. The DNA for the CDR3 is TGTGCCAGCAACCCGGGGAGAGACACCGGGGAGCTGTTTTTT. Its protein product is CASNPGRDTGELFF.

The chain combines TRBV7-9 with TRBJ2-7, with a tentative D call TRBD1 (6 bases). V lost 3 bases and J 5 bases, leaving 14 bases between the germline ends. Germline V gene lookup returns CDR1 SEHNR and CDR2 FQNEAQ (reference sequence). The CDR3 covers 14 residues. The CDR3 bases are TGTGCCAGCAGCTTTACAGGGTTAGCCGACGAGCAGTACTTC. Translation gives CASSFTGLADEQYF.

The gene calls are TRBV14 and TRBJ1-3; D unresolved. CDR3 length equals 20 residues. Germline values: CDR1 SGHDN, CDR2 FVKESK. V lost 1 base and J 0 bases, leaving 22 bases between the germline ends. CDR3 protein: CASSQVSGVNKRYSGNTIYF. The CDR3, as DNA: TGTGCCAGCAGCCAAGTATCCGGGGTCAACAAGCGATACTCTGGAAACACCATATATTTT. The variable domain in full, with the rest retrieved from reference TRBV14 and TRBJ1-3, is EAGVTQFPSHSVIEKGQTVTLRCDPISGHDNLYWYRRVMGKEIKFLLHFVKESKQDESGMPNNRFLAERTGGTYSTLKVQPAELEDSGVYFCASSQVSGVNKRYSGNTIYFGEGSWLTVV.

This sequence joins TRBV21-1 and TRBJ2-5; the tabulated D call, TRBD1, remains unverified against the DNA. TRBV21-1 corresponds to a pseudogene. This CDR3 is built from 15 residues. Written as DNA, the CDR3 is TGTGCCAGCAGCAGGGACAGGCAAGGTGTGGAGACCCAGTACTTC. It encodes CASSRDRQGVETQYF.

This clone was recorded once. This chain connects TRBV2 to TRBJ2-7; D may be TRBD1 (6 bases). Germline values: CDR1 SNHLY, CDR2 FYNNEI. This CDR3 has 14 residues. Trimming took 7 bases from V and 3 from J, leaving 16 bases between them. CDR3 nucleotide sequence: TGTGCCAGCACCAATCAGGGGAAGGGCTACGAGCAGTACTTC. This gives the protein CASTNQGKGYEQYF.

The chain employs TRBV28 and TRBJ2-1; 8 nucleotides align to TRBD2. Germline V CDR1 and CDR2: MDHEN, SYDVKM. CDR3 length: 16 residues. V was clipped by 3 bases and J by 8 bases; unmatched bases: 12. CDR3 nucleotides: TGTGCCAGCAGTTTGAGTCGGGGGGGGGCTTTAGATGAGCAGTTCTTC. It specifies CASSLSRGGALDEQFF.

For this clone: Other DNA sequences from this sample encode an identical CDR3 as well. This sequence joins TRBV5-1 and TRBJ1-1; a weak D match, TRBD1 (5 bases). Trimming left V 0 bases short and J 5 bases short, with 8 bases between. The CDR3 length is 13 residues. Germline V lookup: CDR1 SGHRS, CDR2 YFSETQ. The CDR3 DNA is TGCGCCAGCAGCTTGGTAGGGGATACTGAAGCTTTCTTT. It specifies CASSLVGDTEAFF.

The chain joins TRBV29-1 to TRBJ1-3; possible D gene TRBD1, 6 bases. This CDR3 comprises 16 residues. Germline V gives CDR1 SQVTM, CDR2 ANQGSEA. The ends were cut back, 2 bases at V and 0 bases at J, with 14 bases in the middle. The CDR3 loop is CSVEIQGLNSGNTIYF. The CDR3 nucleotides read TGCAGCGTTGAAATTCAGGGGCTCAACTCTGGAAACACCATATATTTT. Full variable domain (remainder filled in from reference TRBV29-1 and TRBJ1-3): SAVISQKPSRDICQRGTSLTIQCQVDSQVTMMFWYRQQPGQSLTLIATANQGSEATYESGFVIDKFPISRPNLTFSTLTVSNMSPEDSSIYLCSVEIQGLNSGNTIYFGEGSWLTVV.

Concerning this clone: The junction differs from germline at one of its ends, possibly a read error. Other DNA sequences in this sample translate to the same CDR3. V gene TRBV2 combines with J gene TRBJ1-2, with D uncertain. This CDR3 has 10 residues. Germline assignment: CDR1 SNHLY and CDR2 FYNNEI. CDR3 loop: CARRADGYTF. The CDR3 nucleotides read TGCGCCAGGCGGGCGGATGGCTACACCTTC. The full variable domain, in which reference TRBV2 and TRBJ1-2 provide the parts outside the CDR3, is EPEVTQTPSHQVTQMGQEVILRCVPISNHLYFYWYRQILGQKVEFLVSFYNNEISEKSEIFDDQFSVERPDGSNFTLKIRSTKLEDSAMYFCARRADGYTFGSGTRLTVV.

This clone has just one count. The chain combines TRBV6-5 with TRBJ2-3; D might be TRBD1 (6 bases). With 0 bases removed from V and 4 bases from J, the gap between germline ends came to 11 bases. The CDR3 is 15 residues long. The germline V gene has CDR1 MNHEY and CDR2 SVGAGI. The CDR3 reads CASSYSGQGSDTQYF. For the CDR3, the DNA is TGTGCCAGCAGTTACTCGGGCCAGGGGTCAGATACGCAGTATTTT.